The 24 T cell receptor beta chains given below trace back to one sample, sequenced in a study of blood T cell repertoires in COVID-19. Sequencing used immunoSEQ multiplex PCR; TCRdb keeps in-frame clones, though not all of them. The table records nearly 100,000 clones, approximately 84% of them present only once. Sequencing was performed on peripheral blood. These receptors originate from a man aged 70-80 years with acute or convalescent COVID-19.

Here the CDR3 reads CASSNPIKPGTQYF. DNA of the CDR3: TGTGCCAGCAGCAATCCAATCAAGCCGGGGACCCAGTACTTC. The chain is built from TRBV9 and TRBJ2-5; D gene uncertain. Germline V gives CDR1 SGDLS, CDR2 YYNGEE. V lost 4 bases to trimming and J lost 7 bases, with 17 bases between them. The CDR3 totals 14 residues.

In DNA, the CDR3 is TGTGCCAGCAGCTTAGGCGAGGAGGATCAGCCCCAGCATTTT. Residues: CASSLGEEDQPQHF. This chain connects TRBV7-8 to TRBJ1-5, with unresolved D. The CDR3 has 14 residues. The germline V and J ends were trimmed by 1 base and 5 bases, with 9 bases remaining between them. Germline V gene sequence: CDR1 SGHVS, CDR2 FQNEAQ. The full variable domain, completed using reference TRBV7-8 and TRBJ1-5, is GAGVSQSPRYKVAKRGQDVALRCDPISGHVSLFWYQQALGQGPEFLTYFQNEAQLDKSGLPSDRFFAERPEGSVSTLKIQRTQQEDSAVYLCASSLGEEDQPQHFGDGTRLSIL.

This rearrangement joins TRBV11-2 to TRBJ1-1; 7 nucleotides agree with TRBD1. Germline-derived CDR1 and CDR2 are SGHAT and FQNNGV. Germline trimming cut 2 bases from V and 3 bases from J; bases unmatched to any gene: 0. CDR3 length equals 13 residues. The CDR3 bases are TGTGCCAGCAGCTTACAGGGGGACACTGAAGCTTTCTTT. It yields the protein CASSLQGDTEAFF.

The chain is built from TRBV9 and TRBJ2-6; TRBD1 aligns across 9 bases. Germline CDR1 and CDR2: SGDLS and YYNGEE. The V and J ends lost 0 bases and 0 bases, in that order; junction bases with no gene match: 10. This CDR3 is built from 20 residues. As DNA, the CDR3 is TGTGCCAGCAGCGTAGCAGGGACAGGGTCCCGATCCTCTGGGGCCAACGTCCTGACTTTC. This encodes CASSVAGTGSRSSGANVLTF.

This chain uses TRBV30 with TRBJ1-2; D remains ambiguous. Trimming removed 3 bases at V and 7 bases at J, with 9 bases between. The CDR3 spans 11 residues. Germline V gives CDR1 GTSNPN, CDR2 SVGIG (reference sequence). The CDR3 spells CAWSRVGGYTF. The CDR3 region has the DNA TGTGCCTGGAGCCGGGTGGGTGGCTACACCTTC.

V and J are TRBV6-5 and TRBJ1-2, with 7 bases fitting TRBD1. Per the germline V gene, CDR1 is MNHEY and CDR2 is SVGAGI. V was pared by 7 bases and J by 1 base, with 6 bases of the junction left unmatched. The CDR3 has 14 residues. The CDR3 sequence: CASTPGQINYGYTF. The DNA of the CDR3 is TGTGCCAGCACACCGGGACAGATTAACTATGGCTACACCTTC.

Here the CDR3 DNA reads TGTGCCAGCAGCCAAGATTGGCTAGGGGTGACCCAGTACTTC. Its protein is CASSQDWLGVTQYF. J is TRBJ2-5 and V is TRBV3-1 (or the pseudogene TRBV3-2), with a tentative D call TRBD1 (5 bases). The CDR3 runs to 14 residues. With 0 bases removed from V and 7 bases from J, the gap between germline ends came to 12 bases. Looked up from germline, CDR1 is LGHDT and CDR2 is YNNKEL (reference sequence).

This clone was observed once. The chain recombines TRBV12-5 with TRBJ1-1; 7 bases align to TRBD1. Looked up from germline, CDR1 is LGHNT and CDR2 is FRNRAP. CDR3 size: 16 residues. Trimming took 1 base from V and 5 from J; bases not matched to a gene: 10. CDR3 in DNA: TGTGCTAGTGGTTTGGCCCTTTTTACAGGGGATACTGAAGCTTTCTTT. It translates to CASGLALFTGDTEAFF.

This chain links TRBV4-1 with TRBJ1-5; 8 bases map to TRBD1. V lost 2 bases to trimming and J lost 7 bases; unmatched junction nucleotides: 13. From germline, CDR1 is MGHRA and CDR2 YSYEKL. CDR3 length: 17 amino acids. DNA for the CDR3: TGCGCCAGCAGCCAATCCACACAGGGGGGAATTGACCAGCCCCAGCATTTT. Its translation: CASSQSTQGGIDQPQHF.

The V and J genes are TRBV18 and TRBJ1-1, with D uncertain. This CDR3 contains 16 residues. Trimming left V 0 bases short and J 0 bases short, with 11 bases between. CDR1 KGHSH and CDR2 LQKENI come from the germline V gene. CDR3 sequence reads: CASSPPGLIMNTEAFF. CDR3 nucleotides: TGTGCCAGCTCACCACCTGGGCTAATCATGAACACTGAAGCTTTCTTT.

The chain is built from TRBV25-1 and TRBJ2-3; TRBD2 matches 7 bases. CDR3 size: 14 residues. CDR1 is MGHDK, CDR2 SYGVNS, per germline. V lost 2 bases to trimming and J lost 2 bases; unmatched junction nucleotides: 1. CDR3 sequence reads: CASSEAGVTDTQYF. CDR3 DNA: TGTGCCAGCAGTGAAGCGGGGGTCACAGATACGCAGTATTTT.

Here the CDR3 reads CASSFSRLAGAQKTQYF. The CDR3 DNA reads TGTGCCAGCAGCTTCTCCCGACTAGCGGGAGCTCAAAAGACCCAGTACTTC. The chain has TRBV7-2 and TRBJ2-5; TRBD2 matches 12 bases. The CDR3 totals 17 residues. The J segment lost 6 bases and the V segment lost 3 bases, leaving 11 bases of the junction unmatched. CDR1 SGHTA and CDR2 FQGNSA come from the germline V gene.

About this clone itself: The sample has other DNA sequences that encode this CDR3 too. The V call is TRBV3-1 (or the pseudogene TRBV3-2), the J call TRBJ1-3; no clear D gene. Trimming stripped 4 bases from V and 4 bases from J, with 11 bases between. Germline V gives CDR1 LGHDT, CDR2 YNNKEL (reference sequence). There are 14 residues in the CDR3. The CDR3 region has the DNA TGTGCCAGCAGCCCAAGGGCGGGGGGAAACACCATATATTTT. Amino acids: CASSPRAGGNTIYF.

CDR3 sequence (DNA): TGTGCCAGCAGGACAGGGAGGGAGAATGGCTACACCTTC. This translates into CASRTGRENGYTF. The chain uses TRBV19 and TRBJ1-2; 8 positions agree with TRBD1. V lost 9 bases to trimming and J lost 6 bases; unmatched junction nucleotides: 9. The CDR3 sequence is 13 residues long. Germline V gene lookup returns CDR1 LNHDA and CDR2 SQIVND (reference sequence).

This rearrangement joins TRBV18 to TRBJ1-1; the D is unclear. The V end lost 0 bases, the J end lost 0 bases, and 8 bases lay between the germline ends. The CDR3 covers 15 residues. Germline CDR1 and CDR2: KGHSH and LQKENI. The CDR3 nucleotides read TGTGCCAGCTCACCACCGGCCCTCATGAACACTGAAGCTTTCTTT. Protein sequence: CASSPPALMNTEAFF.

In this sample, this clone turned up a few times. V is TRBV13 and J is TRBJ1-2; D is undetermined. CDR3 length: 14 amino acids. The germline CDR1 and CDR2 sequences are PRHDT and FYEKMQ (reference sequence). V dropped 4 bases and J dropped 8 bases, with 17 bases sitting between them. This CDR3 is CASSSLTAPQGYTF. The CDR3 DNA follows: TGTGCCAGCAGCTCCTTGACGGCCCCACAGGGCTACACCTTC.

The chain uses TRBV5-1 and TRBJ2-1; no firm D call. This CDR3 comprises 15 residues. Looked up from germline, CDR1 is SGHRS and CDR2 is YFSETQ. V lost 0 bases to trimming and J lost 1 base, with 8 bases between them. CDR3: CASSLGADSYNEQFF. Here the CDR3 DNA reads TGCGCCAGCAGCTTGGGGGCAGATTCCTACAATGAGCAGTTCTTC.

The chain carries TRBV2 and TRBJ2-2; a weak D match, TRBD1 (5 bases). Trimming stripped 7 bases from V and 5 bases from J, with 14 bases between. The length of the CDR3 is 14 residues. Germline V CDR1 and CDR2: SNHLY, FYNNEI. The CDR3 DNA reads TGTGCCAGCATCAGGGCAATGGGAACCGGGGAGCTGTTTTTT. This translates into CASIRAMGTGELFF. The full variable domain, in which reference TRBV2 and TRBJ2-2 provide the parts outside the CDR3, is EPEVTQTPSHQVTQMGQEVILRCVPISNHLYFYWYRQILGQKVEFLVSFYNNEISEKSEIFDDQFSVERPDGSNFTLKIRSTKLEDSAMYFCASIRAMGTGELFFGEGSRLTVL.

The rearrangement joins TRBV10-3 to TRBJ1-2; perhaps TRBD1 as D (5 bases). Trimming took 8 bases from V and 9 from J, leaving 22 bases between them. This CDR3 has 14 amino acids. Germline CDR1 is ENHRY and CDR2 is SYGVKD. CDR3: CAIGQDPTEDRYTF. The CDR3 DNA sequence: TGTGCCATCGGACAAGACCCGACAGAAGATCGCTACACCTTC.

The chain is built from TRBV5-1 and TRBJ2-5; TRBD1 might be the D (6 bases). Trimming shortened V by 8 bases and J by 2 bases, and 16 bases separated the two germline ends. This CDR3 is built from 14 residues. The V gene's germline CDR1 is SGHRS and CDR2 YFSETQ. The DNA for the CDR3 is TGCGCCAGTTCCTGGCGGACAGTACAAGAGACCCAGTACTTC. Amino acid sequence: CASSWRTVQETQYF.

The genes are TRBV12-3 or TRBV12-4 and TRBJ1-1; D gene unclear. V lost 2 bases, J lost 10 bases, and 14 bases lay in between. This CDR3 has 13 residues. CDR3 amino acids: CASSLTTPWRAFF. The DNA of the CDR3 is TGTGCCAGCAGTTTAACCACCCCATGGAGAGCTTTCTTT.

CDR3 coding DNA: TGTTTGTCTAGCGGGAGGTATGCCGCGCTGTTTTTT. This gives the protein CLSSGRYAALFF. The chain combines TRBV28 with TRBJ2-2; 11 bases are shared with TRBD2. CDR3 length equals 12 residues. The germline CDR1 and CDR2 sequences are MDHEN and SYDVKM.

CDR3 region: CASSHLGRGNEQFF. The DNA for the CDR3 is TGTGCCAGCAGTCACCTCGGAAGAGGAAATGAGCAGTTCTTC. The V and J genes are TRBV7-2 and TRBJ2-1, with unresolved D. V dropped 6 bases and J dropped 7 bases, with 16 bases sitting between them. CDR1 SGHTA and CDR2 FQGNSA come from the germline V gene. CDR3 size: 14 residues.

The chain carries TRBV28 and TRBJ2-7, with 12 positions matching TRBD2. V trimming: 6 bases; J trimming: 2 bases; junction bases outside the gene matches: 8. This CDR3 comprises 16 residues. The V gene's germline CDR1 is MDHEN and CDR2 SYDVKM. The CDR3 coding sequence is TGTGCCAGCAGCCCGAGTTCTAGCGGGAGGGCCTACGAGCAGTACTTC. This codes for CASSPSSSGRAYEQYF.